The 15 T cell receptor beta chains below all came from one sample that was sequenced in a study of T cells in Graves' hyperthyroidism and ophthalmopathy. TCR beta CDR3 regions were amplified from RNA transcripts. Primed by the HTBI set, a first-round RT-PCR was run on the TCR CDR3. A single record per CDR3 protein comes from TCRdb applying MiXCR to the multiplex PCR reads. Here the sample spans fewer than 900,000 distinct CDR3 sequences, approximately 18% being singletons. Sequenced: blood. Receptor source: a woman aged 45-59 years with Graves' hyperthyroidism that later progressed to Graves' ophthalmopathy.

Only a few counts were recorded for this clonotype. V is TRBV14 and J is TRBJ2-3; the match to TRBD2 covers 10 bases. With 0 bases clipped from V and 2 bases from J, the junction kept 8 bases outside the gene matches. Germline loops: CDR1 SGHDN, CDR2 FVKESK. This CDR3 region has 18 residues. DNA of the CDR3: TGTGCCAGCAGCCAAGATCTCCCTAGCGGGGGCCCCACAGATACGCAGTATTTT. Translating it yields CASSQDLPSGGPTDTQYF. Using reference TRBV14 and TRBJ2-3 for the parts outside the CDR3, the full variable domain is EAGVTQFPSHSVIEKGQTVTLRCDPISGHDNLYWYRRVMGKEIKFLLHFVKESKQDESGMPNNRFLAERTGGTYSTLKVQPAELEDSGVYFCASSQDLPSGGPTDTQYFGPGTRLTVL.

This rearrangement joins TRBV18 to TRBJ2-1; D is undetermined. Trimming cost V 1 base and J 8 bases, with 9 bases left between them. CDR1 KGHSH and CDR2 LQKENI come from the germline V gene. The CDR3 sequence is 13 residues long. CDR3 loop: CASSPQGYDEQFF. Here the CDR3 DNA reads TGTGCCAGCTCACCACAGGGTTACGATGAGCAGTTCTTC.

This clonotype was seen many times. CDR3 coding DNA: TGTGCCAGCAGCAAAGACATCGAAGCCTACGAGCAGTACTTC. It codes for CASSKDIEAYEQYF. The J gene is TRBJ2-7, the V gene TRBV7-8; D remains ambiguous. The CDR3 consists of 14 residues. CDR1 is SGHVS, CDR2 FQNEAQ, per germline. V dropped 5 bases and J dropped 2 bases, with 13 bases sitting between them.

This chain connects TRBV20-1 to TRBJ2-3; tentative D call: TRBD1 (6 bases). There are 12 residues in the CDR3. CDR1 and CDR2 (germline): DFQATT, SNEGSKA (reference sequence). V was trimmed by 4 bases and J by 3 bases, leaving 8 bases between them. Here the CDR3 reads CSATQGTDTQYF. The DNA for the CDR3 is TGCAGTGCTACGCAGGGGACAGATACGCAGTATTTT.

V and J are TRBV7-9 and TRBJ2-5, with TRBD2 identical over 7 bases. V shed 6 bases and J 4 bases; nucleotides not matched to a gene: 5. The CDR3 is 13 amino acids. The germline CDR1 and CDR2 sequences are SEHNR and FQNEAQ (reference sequence). The CDR3 here is CASRTGGRETQYF. DNA of the CDR3: TGTGCCAGCAGAACGGGAGGCAGAGAGACCCAGTACTTC.

The V call is TRBV18, the J call TRBJ1-1, with D possibly TRBD1 on 6 matching bases. The length of the CDR3 is 17 residues. Germline CDR1 KGHSH, CDR2 LQKENI. V was shortened by 1 base and J by 0 bases, with 15 bases between the two germline ends. CDR3 loop: CASSPLGAGSMNTEAFF. The CDR3 nucleotides are TGTGCCAGCTCACCACTGGGGGCAGGTTCGATGAACACTGAAGCTTTCTTT.

Ten or more counts support this clonotype. This rearrangement joins TRBV20-1 to TRBJ2-7; 9 bases are a match to TRBD2. V shed 1 base and J 3 bases; nucleotides not matched to a gene: 10. The V gene's germline CDR1 is DFQATT and CDR2 SNEGSKA (reference sequence). The CDR3 consists of 16 residues. The CDR3 nucleotides read TGCAGTGCTAGAGGATTGCGGGGGGGCCTGTTCTACGAGCAGTACTTC. This encodes CSARGLRGGLFYEQYF.

The sample holds many counts of this clonotype. The chain uses TRBV11-2 and TRBJ2-2; TRBD1 agrees at 10 bases. CDR3 length: 17 residues. The J segment lost 6 bases and the V segment lost 4 bases, leaving 11 bases of the junction unmatched. Germline CDR1 and CDR2: SGHAT and FQNNGV. The CDR3 DNA follows: TGTGCCAGCAGCTCACCCGGGACAGGGGTCCGGGCCGGGGAGCTGTTTTTT. It specifies CASSSPGTGVRAGELFF.

This clonotype appeared many times. The rearrangement uses TRBV5-6 and TRBJ2-1; the match to TRBD1 covers 11 bases. The length of the CDR3 is 15 residues. V lost 3 bases to trimming and J lost 7 bases; unmatched junction nucleotides: 6. Germline loops: CDR1 SGHDT, CDR2 YYEEEE. The CDR3 nucleotides read TGTGCCAGCAGCTGGACCGGGACAGGGGGGAATGAGCAGTTCTTC. It codes for CASSWTGTGGNEQFF.

The chain is built from TRBV19 and TRBJ2-3; 10 bases align to TRBD2. The CDR3 totals 15 residues. Trimming cost V 2 bases and J 2 bases; bases outside gene matches: 1. Germline CDR1 is LNHDA and CDR2 is SQIVND (reference sequence). This CDR3 is CASSITSGDTDTQYF. Here the CDR3 DNA reads TGTGCCAGTAGTATAACTAGCGGGGACACAGATACGCAGTATTTT.

The chain uses TRBV3-1 and TRBJ1-5; D uncertain. Looked up from germline, CDR1 is LGHDT and CDR2 is YNNKEL (reference sequence). The V end lost 4 bases, the J end lost 7 bases, and 14 bases lay between the germline ends. This CDR3 is built from 14 residues. The CDR3, as DNA: TGTGCCAGCAGCCTCGCTGGGCGGAGACAGCCCCAGCATTTT. As protein: CASSLAGRRQPQHF.

This clonotype was seen at least ten times. The chain couples TRBV7-4 to TRBJ2-5, with 8 bases fitting TRBD2. Germline trimming cut 5 bases from V and 3 bases from J; bases unmatched to any gene: 11. The CDR3 runs to 16 residues. Germline V gene sequence: CDR1 SGHVT, CDR2 SQSDAQ. CDR3 sequence reads: CASSRRASGGKETQYF. CDR3 coding DNA: TGTGCCAGCAGCCGAAGAGCCAGCGGGGGAAAAGAGACCCAGTACTTC.

This clonotype was detected a few times. This chain links TRBV9 with TRBJ1-1; D is ambiguous. CDR1 SGDLS and CDR2 YYNGEE come from the germline V gene. This CDR3 spans 16 amino acids. Trimming removed 0 bases from V and 1 base from J, with 13 bases in between. CDR3 nucleotide sequence: TGTGCCAGCAGCGTAGTAAATGTGAGACAGAACACTGAAGCTTTCTTT. Protein sequence: CASSVVNVRQNTEAFF.

This clonotype was picked up many times. The chain combines TRBV13 with TRBJ2-3; D assignment may be TRBD1 or TRBD2 (5 bases each). The CDR3 sequence is 13 residues long. Trimming left V 5 bases short and J 4 bases short, with 10 bases between. Germline CDR1 and CDR2: PRHDT and FYEKMQ (reference sequence). CDR3 residues: CASSRDDSDTQYF. The CDR3 nucleotides are TGTGCCAGCAGCCGGGACGACTCAGATACGCAGTATTTT. Drawing the rest from reference TRBV13 and TRBJ2-3, the complete variable domain is AAGVIQSPRHLIKEKRETATLKCYPIPRHDTVYWYQQGPGQDPQFLISFYEKMQSDKGSIPDRFSAQQFSDYHSELNMSSLELGDSALYFCASSRDDSDTQYFGPGTRLTVL.

This clonotype was seen a few times. The V and J genes are TRBV13 and TRBJ1-1; possible D gene TRBD1, 5 bases. The germline CDR1 and CDR2 sequences are PRHDT and FYEKMQ (reference sequence). The V end lost 3 bases, the J end lost 5 bases, and 13 bases lay between the germline ends. The CDR3 sequence is 14 residues long. CDR3 residues: CASSFGTGRTEAFF. In DNA, the CDR3 is TGTGCCAGCAGCTTTGGGACGGGTCGTACTGAAGCTTTCTTT.